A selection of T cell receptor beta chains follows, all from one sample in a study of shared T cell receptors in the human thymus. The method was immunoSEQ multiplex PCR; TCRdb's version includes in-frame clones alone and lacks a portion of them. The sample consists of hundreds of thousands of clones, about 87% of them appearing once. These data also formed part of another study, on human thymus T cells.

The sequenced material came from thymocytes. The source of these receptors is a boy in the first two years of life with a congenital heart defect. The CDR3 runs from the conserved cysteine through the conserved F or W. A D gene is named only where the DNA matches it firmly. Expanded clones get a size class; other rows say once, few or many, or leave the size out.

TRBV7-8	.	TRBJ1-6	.	CASSLEGWGGLGSSPLHF	TGTGCCAGCAGCTTAGAGGGTTGGGGGGGTCTAGGGAGTTCACCCCTCCACTTT
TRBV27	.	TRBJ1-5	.	CASSSVTSSNQPQHF	TGTGCCAGCAGTTCAGTAACCAGTAGCAATCAGCCCCAGCATTTT
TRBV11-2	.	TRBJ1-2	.	CASSPLRGSGNYGYTF	TGTGCCAGCAGCCCCCTAAGGGGCAGTGGTAACTATGGCTACACCTTC
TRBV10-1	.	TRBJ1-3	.	CASSESRLGNTIYF	TGCGCCAGCAGTGAGTCGAGACTTGGAAACACCATATATTTT
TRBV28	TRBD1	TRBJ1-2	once	CASSFWDSRRPNYGYTF	TGTGCCAGCAGCTTTTGGGACAGCAGACGCCCTAACTATGGCTACACCTTC
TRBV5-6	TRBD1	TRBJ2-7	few	CASSLVWRDRGEQYF	TGTGCCAGCAGCTTGGTATGGCGGGACAGGGGCGAGCAGTACTTC
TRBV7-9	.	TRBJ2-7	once	CASSQIVGRWYDEQYF	TGTGCCAGCAGCCAAATTGTGGGCAGGTGGTACGACGAGCAGTACTTC
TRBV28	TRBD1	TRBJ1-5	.	CASRPSSGQGNQPQHF	TGTGCCAGCAGACCTTCCTCGGGACAGGGCAATCAGCCCCAGCATTTT
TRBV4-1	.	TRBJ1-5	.	CASSQGRAGQPQHF	TGCGCCAGCAGCCAAGGCAGGGCTGGTCAGCCCCAGCATTTT
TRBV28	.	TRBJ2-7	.	CASRRIYEQYF	TGTGCCAGCAGGCGTATTTACGAGCAGTACTTC
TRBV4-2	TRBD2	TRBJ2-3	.	CASSLRTSGETDTQYF	TGTGCCAGCAGCCTCCGGACTAGCGGAGAAACAGATACGCAGTATTTT
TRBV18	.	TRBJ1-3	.	CASSPSPPGSDLRNSGNTIYF	TGTGCCAGCTCACCATCGCCCCCAGGGTCGGACCTGCGCAACTCTGGAAACACCATATATTTT
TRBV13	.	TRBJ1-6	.	CASSLLMAASSYNSPLHF	TGTGCCAGCAGCTTATTGATGGCCGCTAGCTCCTATAATTCACCCCTCCACTTT
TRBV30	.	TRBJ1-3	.	CAWSGPMGNTIYF	TGTGCCTGGAGTGGCCCTATGGGAAACACCATATATTTT
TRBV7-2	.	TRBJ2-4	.	CASGRWAKNIQYF	TGTGCCAGCGGCCGATGGGCCAAAAACATTCAGTACTTC
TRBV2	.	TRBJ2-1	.	CASSEFREFRDEQFF	TGTGCCAGCAGTGAATTTCGGGAGTTTCGGGATGAGCAGTTCTTC
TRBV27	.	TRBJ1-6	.	CASSLSNRDRQSPLHF	TGTGCCAGCAGTTTATCCAACCGAGACAGACAGTCACCCCTCCACTTT
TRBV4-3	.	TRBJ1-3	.	CASSQEGRGVGTVGNTIYF	TGCGCCAGCAGCCAAGAGGGGCGGGGAGTAGGGACTGTTGGAAACACCATATATTTT
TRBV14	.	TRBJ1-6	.	CASSQEVTANSPLHF	TGTGCCAGCAGCCAAGAGGTGACAGCTAATTCACCCCTCCACTTT
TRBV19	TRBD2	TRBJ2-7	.	CASSTRGLAGTYEQYF	TGTGCCAGTAGTACGAGAGGACTAGCGGGGACATACGAGCAGTACTTC
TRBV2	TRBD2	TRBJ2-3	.	CARGTSGGTDTQYF	TGTGCCAGAGGGACTAGCGGAGGCACAGATACGCAGTATTTT
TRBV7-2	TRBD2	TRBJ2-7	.	CASSLRGPGGGEQYF	TGTGCCAGCAGCTTAAGGGGACCCGGGGGGGGAGAGCAGTACTTC
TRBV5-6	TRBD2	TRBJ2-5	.	CASSLMSPGGETQYF	TGTGCCAGCAGCTTGATGAGTCCGGGAGGGGAGACCCAGTACTTC
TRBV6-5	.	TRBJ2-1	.	CASSAVGCKFF	TGTGCCAGCAGTGCGGTTGGGTGTAAGTTCTTC
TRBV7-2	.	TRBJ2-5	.	CASSFQGFQETQYF	TGTGCCAGCAGCTTTCAGGGGTTTCAAGAGACCCAGTACTTC
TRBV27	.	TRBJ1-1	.	CASSNTVNTEAFF	TGTGCCAGCAGCAACACCGTGAACACTGAAGCTTTCTTT
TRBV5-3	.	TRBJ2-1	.	CARSLPNEQFF	TGTGCCAGAAGCTTGCCTAATGAGCAGTTCTTC
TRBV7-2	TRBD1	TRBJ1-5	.	CASSLQGGNQPQHF	TGTGCCAGCAGCTTACAGGGGGGCAATCAGCCCCAGCATTTT
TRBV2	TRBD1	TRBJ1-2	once	CASRGQGAWYGYTF	TGTGCCAGCAGAGGACAGGGGGCTTGGTATGGCTACACCTTC
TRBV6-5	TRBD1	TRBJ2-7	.	CASSFDRDEQYF	TGTGCCAGCAGTTTCGACAGGGACGAGCAGTACTTC
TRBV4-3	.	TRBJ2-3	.	CASSQEEAGRADTQYF	TGCGCCAGCAGCCAAGAAGAGGCGGGAAGGGCAGATACGCAGTATTTT
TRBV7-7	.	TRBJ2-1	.	CASSLGPGTGPDNEQFF	TGTGCTAGCAGCTTAGGGCCGGGGACTGGGCCTGACAATGAGCAGTTCTTC
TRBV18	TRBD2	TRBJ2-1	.	CASSPSYSGTSRNEQFF	TGTGCCAGCTCACCGAGTTACTCCGGGACTAGCAGAAATGAGCAGTTCTTC
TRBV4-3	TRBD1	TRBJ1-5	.	CASSRNRGFSYNQPQHF	TGCGCCAGCAGCCGCAACAGGGGCTTTAGCTACAATCAGCCCCAGCATTTT
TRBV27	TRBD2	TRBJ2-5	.	CASSTSGKETQYF	TGTGCCAGCAGTACTAGCGGGAAGGAGACCCAGTACTTC
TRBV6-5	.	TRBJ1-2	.	CAARTVYGYTF	TGTGCCGCTAGGACAGTCTATGGCTACACCTTC
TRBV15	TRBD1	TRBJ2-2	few	CATSRGWGQRPAGELFF	TGTGCCACCAGCAGAGGTTGGGGACAGCGTCCTGCCGGGGAGCTGTTTTTT
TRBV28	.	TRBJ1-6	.	CASSLETPAGTQNSPLHF	TGTGCCAGCAGTTTAGAAACGCCGGCGGGAACCCAAAATTCCCCCCTCCACTTT
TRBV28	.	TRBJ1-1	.	CASSFEAGEGTEAFF	TGTGCCAGCAGTTTCGAGGCGGGGGAGGGCACTGAAGCTTTCTTT
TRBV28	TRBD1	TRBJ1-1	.	CASSFSPRTGNTEAFF	TGTGCCAGCAGTTTTTCCCCCCGGACAGGGAACACTGAAGCTTTCTTT
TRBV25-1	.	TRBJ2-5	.	CASSETTVGVETQYF	TGTGCCAGCAGTGAAACGACGGTTGGAGTGGAGACCCAGTACTTC
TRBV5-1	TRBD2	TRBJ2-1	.	CASSSLTSGSPNEQFF	TGCGCCAGCAGCTCTCTGACTAGCGGGAGCCCCAATGAGCAGTTCTTC
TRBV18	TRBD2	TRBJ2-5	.	CASSPLRLAGGWETQYF	TGTGCCAGCTCACCACTGCGGCTAGCGGGGGGATGGGAGACCCAGTACTTC
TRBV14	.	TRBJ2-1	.	CASSQPSGGGYNEQFF	TGTGCCAGCAGCCAACCCAGCGGAGGAGGGTACAATGAGCAGTTCTTC